This entry concerns a single TCR beta chain. The antigen is undetermined. Clones were sequenced by immunoSEQ multiplex PCR, and TCRdb holds only the in-frame ones, with some missing. The sample yields about 280,000 clones, around 87% seen once. Specified treatment: 15 to 20 received Ad26.COV2.S at low or high dose, single or two shots; about 5 received placebo; per-sample allocation not given. Samples came from day 63 after the first vaccine or placebo injection. An adult donor aged 18-55 years was enrolled in Boston. The record originates from a study of Ad26.COV2.S vaccination and SARS-CoV-2 variants. Study summary: The authors gave Ad26.COV2.S intramuscularly, either once or twice 56 days apart. Study-level points and caveats: Greater spike-specific TCR breadth was seen in vaccine recipients than in placebo recipients. The analyses of TCR breadth and depth may have understated the size of total T cell responses.

The CDR3 contains 15 residues. From germline, CDR1 is SGHRS and CDR2 YFSETQ. Between the trimmed V and J ends, which lost 1 base and 1 base, there was a span of 11 bases. J is TRBJ2-5 and V is TRBV5-1, with D unresolved. This TCR was recovered from a person aged 18 to 59 who received the Ad26.COV2.S COVID-19 vaccine or a placebo. The input for sequencing was peripheral blood, taken in a trial of Ad26.COV2.S vaccine versus placebo. This chain's CDR3 is CASSLYRPPQETQYF. The CDR3 DNA sequence: TGCGCCAGCAGCTTGTATCGCCCGCCCCAAGAGACCCAGTACTTC.